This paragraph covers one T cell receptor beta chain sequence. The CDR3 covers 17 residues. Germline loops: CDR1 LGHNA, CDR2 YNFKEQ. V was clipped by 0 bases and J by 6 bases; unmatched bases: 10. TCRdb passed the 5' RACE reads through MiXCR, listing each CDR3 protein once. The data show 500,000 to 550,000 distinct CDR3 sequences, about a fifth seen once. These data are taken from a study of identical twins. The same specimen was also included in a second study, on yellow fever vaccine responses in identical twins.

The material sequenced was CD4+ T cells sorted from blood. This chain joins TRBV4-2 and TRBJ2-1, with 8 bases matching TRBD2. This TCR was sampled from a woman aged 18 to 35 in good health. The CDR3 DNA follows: TGTGCCAGCAGCCAAGATCAGTTGGTAGCGGGGCCCAATGAGCAGTTCTTC. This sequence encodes CASSQDQLVAGPNEQFF.